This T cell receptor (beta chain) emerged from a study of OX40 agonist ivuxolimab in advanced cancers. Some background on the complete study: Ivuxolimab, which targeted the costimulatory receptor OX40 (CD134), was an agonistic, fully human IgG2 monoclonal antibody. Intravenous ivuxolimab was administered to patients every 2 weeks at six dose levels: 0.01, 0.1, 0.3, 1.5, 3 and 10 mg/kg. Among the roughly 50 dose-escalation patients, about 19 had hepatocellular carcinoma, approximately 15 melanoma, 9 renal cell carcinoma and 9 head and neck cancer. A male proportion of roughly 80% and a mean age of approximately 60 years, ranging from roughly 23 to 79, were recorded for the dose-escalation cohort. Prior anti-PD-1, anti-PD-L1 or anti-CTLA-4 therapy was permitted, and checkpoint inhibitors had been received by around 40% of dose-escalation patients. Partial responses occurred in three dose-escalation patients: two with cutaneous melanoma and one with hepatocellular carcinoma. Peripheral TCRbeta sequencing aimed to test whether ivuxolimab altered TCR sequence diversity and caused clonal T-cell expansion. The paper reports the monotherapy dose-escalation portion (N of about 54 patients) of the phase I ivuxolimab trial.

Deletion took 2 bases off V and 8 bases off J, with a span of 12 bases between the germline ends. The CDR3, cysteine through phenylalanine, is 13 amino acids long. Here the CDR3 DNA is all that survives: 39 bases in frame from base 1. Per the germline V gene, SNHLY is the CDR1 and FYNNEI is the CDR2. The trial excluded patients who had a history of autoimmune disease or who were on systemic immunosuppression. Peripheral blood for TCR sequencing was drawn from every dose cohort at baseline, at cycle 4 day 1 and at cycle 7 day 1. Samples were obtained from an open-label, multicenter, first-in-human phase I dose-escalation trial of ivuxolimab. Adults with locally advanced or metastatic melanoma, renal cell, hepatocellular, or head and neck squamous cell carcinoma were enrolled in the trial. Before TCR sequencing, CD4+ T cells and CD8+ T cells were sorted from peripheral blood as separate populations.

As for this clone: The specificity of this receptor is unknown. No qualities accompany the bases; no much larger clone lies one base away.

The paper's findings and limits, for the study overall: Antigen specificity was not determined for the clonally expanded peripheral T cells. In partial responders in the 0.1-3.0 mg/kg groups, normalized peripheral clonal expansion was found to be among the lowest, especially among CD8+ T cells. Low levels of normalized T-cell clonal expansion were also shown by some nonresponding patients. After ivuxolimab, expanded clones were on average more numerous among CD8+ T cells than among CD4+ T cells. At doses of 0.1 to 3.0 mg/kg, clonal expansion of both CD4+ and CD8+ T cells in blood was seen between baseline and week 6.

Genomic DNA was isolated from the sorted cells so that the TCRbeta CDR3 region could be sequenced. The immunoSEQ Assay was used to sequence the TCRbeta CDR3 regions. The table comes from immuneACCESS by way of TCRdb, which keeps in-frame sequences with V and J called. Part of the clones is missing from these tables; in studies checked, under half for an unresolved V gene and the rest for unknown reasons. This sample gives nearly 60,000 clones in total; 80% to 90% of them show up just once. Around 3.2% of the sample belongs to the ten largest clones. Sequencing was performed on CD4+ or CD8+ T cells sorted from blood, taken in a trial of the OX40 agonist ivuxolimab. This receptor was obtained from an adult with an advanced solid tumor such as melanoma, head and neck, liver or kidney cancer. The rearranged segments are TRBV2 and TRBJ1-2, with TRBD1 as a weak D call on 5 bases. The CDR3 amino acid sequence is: CASSESGVNGYTF. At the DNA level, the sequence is TGTGCCAGCAGTGAATCGGGGGTGAACGGCTACACCTTC.